Listed below are T cell receptor beta chains from one sample, sequenced in a study of early T cells in non-severe SARS-CoV-2 infection. Each CDR3 protein gets one entry after TCRdb re-called the 5' RACE reads with MiXCR. The table includes tens of thousands of distinct CDR3 sequences, roughly 4.2% detected once. The sequenced material came from whole blood. The origin of the receptors is an adult who was a healthcare worker with PCR-confirmed SARS-CoV-2 infection or an uninfected control (not recorded which). The CDR3 runs from the conserved cysteine through the conserved F or W. Fields, in order: V gene, clone size, J gene, CDR3 length, D gene, CDR3 DNA, CDR3 protein. A D gene is named only where the DNA matches it firmly. The size field reads once, few, many, or a class for an expanded clone.

>TRBV4-1|many|TRBJ1-1|16|TRBD1
TGCGCCAGCAGCACAGGGGGTGGGGGAAGTGGGACTGAAGCTTTCTTT
CASSTGGGGSGTEAFF
>TRBV9|many|TRBJ2-1|18|TRBD2
TGTGCCAGCAGCGTAGACCCCCTCCTAGCGGGGGGCCGCGGTGAGCAGTTCTTC
CASSVDPLLAGGRGEQFF
>TRBV11-3|many|TRBJ2-2|12|NA
TGTGCCAGCAGCCAGGGAATCGGGGAGCTGTTTTTT
CASSQGIGELFF
>TRBV7-2|many|TRBJ2-3|16|TRBD2
TGTGCCAGCAGCTTAAGGGCCCTAGCGGGAACAGATACGCAGTATTTT
CASSLRALAGTDTQYF
>TRBV11-2|many|TRBJ2-1|15|TRBD1
TGTGCCAGCAGCCCGACCGGGACAGGGGGCCGCGAGCAGTTCTTC
CASSPTGTGGREQFF
>TRBV20-1|many|TRBJ1-5|16|TRBD1
TGCAGTGCTAGAGATATCCAGGGGGGTAACAATCAGCCCCAGCATTTT
CSARDIQGGNNQPQHF
>TRBV12-3/TRBV12-4|many|TRBJ2-1|14|TRBD1
TGTGCCAGCAGAGGACAGGGGGAGGTTGATGAGCAGTTCTTC
CASRGQGEVDEQFF
>TRBV2|medium-sized|TRBJ2-3|13|TRBD2
TGTGCCAGCAATATAGCGGGAGGAGATACGCAGTATTTT
CASNIAGGDTQYF
>TRBV4-1|few|TRBJ2-1|14|TRBD1
TGCGCCAGCATGGACAGGGGCGAACACAATGAGCAGTTCTTC
CASMDRGEHNEQFF
>TRBV20-1|many|TRBJ2-1|16|NA
TGCAGTGCTAGAGATCCCTCAACTAGCCGGTACAATGAGCAGTTCTTC
CSARDPSTSRYNEQFF
>TRBV6-5|many|TRBJ1-3|15|NA
TGTGCCAGCAGTAAAGCAGGGGCTGCTGGAAACACCATATATTTT
CASSKAGAAGNTIYF
>TRBV20-1|many|TRBJ1-1|15|NA
TGCAGTGCCCCGACGAGGTTAGGAGCGAACACTGAAGCTTTCTTT
CSAPTRLGANTEAFF
>TRBV19|many|TRBJ2-7|15|TRBD1
TGTGCCAGTAGTATGGCGGGACAGGGTACCTACGAGCAGTACTTC
CASSMAGQGTYEQYF